One sample yielded the 21 T cell receptor beta chains listed below, sequenced in a study of blood T cell repertoires in COVID-19. The table came from immunoSEQ multiplex PCR; TCRdb's copy has only in-frame clones and leaves some out. The sample has about 190,000 clones, more than 70% seen once; the top ten hold approximately 10%. Input material: peripheral blood. The receptor set was obtained from a woman over 75 with active or convalescent COVID-19.

The V gene is TRBV19, the J gene TRBJ1-1; TRBD1 is a possible D gene (6 bases). The CDR3 has 14 residues. The germline V gene has CDR1 LNHDA and CDR2 SQIVND (reference sequence). V was trimmed by 10 bases and J by 4 bases, leaving 19 bases between them. The CDR3: CATTTGQTVTEAFF. DNA for the CDR3: TGTGCCACCACTACCGGACAGACGGTCACTGAAGCTTTCTTT.

This clone turned up a few times. This chain links TRBV29-1 with TRBJ1-3; 10 bases align to TRBD1. J gave up 0 bases and V 7 bases, and 9 bases lay outside the gene matches. The CDR3 is 16 amino acids. Germline assignment: CDR1 SQVTM and CDR2 ANQGSEA. CDR3 in DNA: TGCAGCGCCGGGGGAAGGGACAGGGGCTCTGGAAACACCATATATTTT. The encoded protein is CSAGGRDRGSGNTIYF.

The rearrangement links TRBV18 to TRBJ1-4; D is ambiguous. Germline V gene lookup returns CDR1 KGHSH and CDR2 LQKENI. V dropped 3 bases and J dropped 0 bases, with 11 bases sitting between them. The CDR3 consists of 16 residues. The CDR3, as DNA: TGTGCCAGCTCACCGGCGGTTCCCTCAACTAATGAAAAACTGTTTTTT. Protein sequence: CASSPAVPSTNEKLFF. The entire variable domain, with the rest obtained from reference TRBV18 and TRBJ1-4, is as follows: NAGVMQNPRHLVRRRGQEARLRCSPMKGHSHVYWYRQLPEEGLKFMVYLQKENIIDESGMPKERFSAEFPKEGPSILRIQQVVRGDSAAYFCASSPAVPSTNEKLFFGSGTQLSVL.

The V gene is TRBV19, the J gene TRBJ1-1, with a weak D call TRBD1 (5 bases). Looked up from germline, CDR1 is LNHDA and CDR2 is SQIVND (reference sequence). Trimming took off 0 bases at V and 5 bases at J, with 10 bases between the two ends. This CDR3 is built from 14 residues. The CDR3 region is CASSIEAGGTEAFF. The CDR3 DNA reads as TGTGCCAGTAGTATAGAGGCCGGGGGGACTGAAGCTTTCTTT.

This chain joins TRBV10-2 and TRBJ2-3; 8 nucleotides line up with TRBD1. Per the germline V gene, CDR1 is WSHSY and CDR2 is SAAADI. After removal of 6 bases from V and 1 base from J, the junction contained 9 bases not matched to a gene. The CDR3 sequence is 16 residues long. This chain's CDR3 is CASRRTGSGRTDTQYF. CDR3 DNA sequence: TGCGCCAGCAGACGGACAGGGTCAGGACGCACAGATACGCAGTATTTT.

The rearrangement joins TRBV28 to TRBJ2-1, with 7 bases matching TRBD2. CDR3 size: 13 residues. CDR1 is MDHEN and CDR2 is SYDVKM in the germline V gene. J was trimmed by 8 bases and V by 6 bases; bases with no gene match: 7. CDR3 sequence reads: CASSTRGRDEQFF. CDR3 sequence (DNA): TGTGCCAGCAGCACCCGGGGGAGGGATGAGCAGTTCTTC. The complete variable domain, with remaining parts taken from reference TRBV28 and TRBJ2-1, reads DVKVTQSSRYLVKRTGEKVFLECVQDMDHENMFWYRQDPGLGLRLIYFSYDVKMKEKGDIPEGYSVSREKKERFSLILESASTNQTSMYLCASSTRGRDEQFFGPGTRLTVL.

The CDR3 loop reads CASSLGGGTETQYF. Written as DNA, the CDR3 is TGCGCCAGCTCCTTGGGGGGGGGAACGGAGACCCAGTACTTC. The chain combines TRBV5-1 with TRBJ2-5, with 7 bases that match TRBD2. The CDR3 is 14 residues long. The V gene end was trimmed by 7 bases and the J gene end by 5 bases; junction bases not matched to a gene: 11. The germline V gene encodes CDR1 SGHRS and CDR2 YFSETQ.

The chain carries TRBV6-1 and TRBJ2-7; 8 nucleotides match TRBD2. The length of the CDR3 is 16 residues. J was trimmed by 2 bases and V by 0 bases; bases with no gene match: 6. Per the germline V gene, CDR1 is MNHNS and CDR2 is SASEGT. CDR3: CASSEAAVAGPYEQYF. In nucleotides, the CDR3 is TGTGCCAGCAGTGAAGCGGCGGTAGCGGGACCCTACGAGCAGTACTTC.

This clone was observed a single time. The rearrangement joins TRBV15 to TRBJ2-5; 7 bases align to TRBD1. V was pared by 9 bases and J by 5 bases, with 9 bases of the junction left unmatched. The CDR3 length is 13 residues. The V gene's germline CDR1 is LNHNV and CDR2 YYDKDF (reference sequence). CDR3 protein: CATQRGLGETQYF. DNA of the CDR3: TGTGCCACACAGAGGGGGCTTGGGGAGACCCAGTACTTC.

The CDR3 nucleotides are TGCGCCAGCGGGACTAGCGACCCAGATACGCAGTATTTT. Its translation: CASGTSDPDTQYF. The V call is TRBV5-1, the J call TRBJ2-3, with 10 bases aligning to TRBD2. Germline assignment: CDR1 SGHRS and CDR2 YFSETQ. V trimming: 7 bases; J trimming: 4 bases; junction bases outside the gene matches: 3. This CDR3 contains 13 residues.

This chain joins TRBV12-3 or TRBV12-4 and TRBJ1-1; D perhaps matches TRBD1 (6 bases). The germline V and J ends were trimmed by 7 bases and 1 base, with 10 bases remaining between them. The CDR3 sequence is 13 residues long. CDR3 sequence reads: CASTSTGNTEAFF. The DNA for the CDR3 is TGTGCCAGCACCTCGACAGGGAACACTGAAGCTTTCTTT.

This clone was counted a few times. This chain joins TRBV18 and TRBJ2-2, with D perhaps TRBD2 (6 bases). The CDR3 is 14 amino acids. V dropped 3 bases and J dropped 3 bases, with 8 bases sitting between them. Germline CDR1 KGHSH, CDR2 LQKENI. CDR3 DNA: TGTGCCAGCTCACCCGGGGACTACACCGGGGAGCTGTTTTTT. It yields the protein CASSPGDYTGELFF. Based on the CDR3 plus reference TRBV18 and TRBJ2-2, the full variable domain is NAGVMQNPRHLVRRRGQEARLRCSPMKGHSHVYWYRQLPEEGLKFMVYLQKENIIDESGMPKERFSAEFPKEGPSILRIQQVVRGDSAAYFCASSPGDYTGELFFGEGSRLTVL.

In its sample, this clone was seen once. The genes are TRBV6-5 and TRBJ2-5, with a weak D call TRBD2 (6 bases). The V gene's germline CDR1 is MNHEY and CDR2 SVGAGI. The CDR3 is 15 residues long. V was cut by 6 bases and J by 1 base, with 15 bases left in between. The CDR3 DNA sequence: TGTGCCAGCAGGGGGACTGGGGTGGCCCAAGAGACCCAGTACTTC. It specifies CASRGTGVAQETQYF.

The chain uses TRBV11-2 and TRBJ1-4; 10 bases are a match to TRBD1. This CDR3 is 15 amino acids long. Unmatched junction bases numbered 8, after V lost 5 bases and J lost 8 bases. Germline V gene sequence: CDR1 SGHAT, CDR2 FQNNGV. The CDR3 nucleotides are TGTGCCAGCAGCGCGGGGACAGGGGCTATCGAAAAACTGTTTTTT. It codes for CASSAGTGAIEKLFF.

The chain links TRBV7-6 to TRBJ2-3, with 11 bases identical to TRBD2. CDR1 SGHVS and CDR2 FNYEAQ come from the germline V gene. CDR3 length equals 17 residues. Trimming cost V 5 bases and J 2 bases; bases outside gene matches: 9. The CDR3 nucleotides read TGTGCCAGCAGCCTCCCGGCTAGCGGGAGGCTCACAGATACGCAGTATTTT. This codes for CASSLPASGRLTDTQYF.

This chain joins TRBV7-9 and TRBJ1-3; tentatively, D is TRBD1 (5 bases). This CDR3 region has 16 residues. V gave up 1 base and J gave up 0 bases, with 10 bases separating them. Looked up from germline, CDR1 is SEHNR and CDR2 is FQNEAQ (reference sequence). DNA of the CDR3: TGTGCCAGCAGCTTAGAAGGGGTTACCTCTGGAAACACCATATATTTT. Encoded protein: CASSLEGVTSGNTIYF. Looking up the rest from reference TRBV7-9 and TRBJ1-3 gives the full variable domain: DTGVSQNPRHKITKRGQNVTFRCDPISEHNRLYWYRQTLGQGPEFLTYFQNEAQLEKSRLLSDRFSAERPKGSFSTLEIQRTEQGDSAMYLCASSLEGVTSGNTIYFGEGSWLTVV.

The V and J genes are TRBV18 and TRBJ2-5; the D is unclear. V lost 4 bases, J lost 3 bases, and 9 bases lay in between. Looked up from germline, CDR1 is KGHSH and CDR2 is LQKENI. The CDR3 runs to 13 residues. The CDR3 spells CASSRAMKETQYF. CDR3 DNA sequence: TGTGCCAGCTCACGGGCCATGAAAGAGACCCAGTACTTC.

The CDR3, as DNA: TGCGCCAGCAGCTTGGGCGGGGGGTCAACTAATGAAAAACTGTTTTTT. This encodes CASSLGGGSTNEKLFF. The V call is TRBV5-1, the J call TRBJ1-4, with D tentatively TRBD1 (5 bases). The CDR3 spans 16 residues. Trimming removed 0 bases from V and 0 bases from J, with 9 bases in between. Germline V gene lookup returns CDR1 SGHRS and CDR2 YFSETQ. The entire variable domain, with the rest obtained from reference TRBV5-1 and TRBJ1-4, is as follows: KAGVTQTPRYLIKTRGQQVTLSCSPISGHRSVSWYQQTPGQGLQFLFEYFSETQRNKGNFPGRFSGRQFSNSRSEMNVSTLELGDSALYLCASSLGGGSTNEKLFFGSGTQLSVL.

The rearrangement uses TRBV6-6 and TRBJ2-7, with 7 bases identical to TRBD1. The CDR3 is 13 residues long. V shed 11 bases, J shed 6 bases, and the junction held 13 bases outside the gene matches. Germline values: CDR1 MNHNY, CDR2 SVGAGI (reference sequence). CDR3 residues: CAGRQTGSSEQYF. CDR3 nucleotides: TGTGCCGGCCGACAGACAGGGTCTAGCGAGCAGTACTTC.

J is TRBJ2-3 and V is TRBV5-1; maybe TRBD2 (5 bases). Trimming stripped 0 bases from V and 6 bases from J, with 23 bases between. Germline V gene data show CDR1 as SGHRS and CDR2 as YFSETQ. There are 18 residues in the CDR3. CDR3 nucleotide sequence: TGCGCCAGCAGCTTGGGCCCCCCCCGGACTGACTGGGTGGATACGCAGTATTTT. It translates to CASSLGPPRTDWVDTQYF.

This clone was seen a handful of times. The rearrangement uses TRBV5-5 and TRBJ1-1; 12 bases map to TRBD1. This CDR3 spans 14 amino acids. Looked up from germline, CDR1 is SGHKS and CDR2 is YYEKEE (reference sequence). Losses at the gene ends were 3 bases for V and 4 bases for J; bases not matched to a gene: 1. The CDR3, as DNA: TGTGCCAGCAGCTGGGACAGGGGGCTCACTGAAGCTTTCTTT. This gives the protein CASSWDRGLTEAFF.